Shown below are 28 T cell receptor beta chains from a single sample sequenced in a study of blood T cell repertoires in COVID-19. Here immunoSEQ multiplex PCR was the method, and the copy in TCRdb shows in-frame clones only, minus some. The table has around 130,000 clones, roughly 90% seen once. The sequencing input was PBMCs or T cells enriched from blood (not recorded which). The receptor source for this set is a woman aged 45-65 years who had recovered from COVID-19.

CDR3 amino acids: CASSQDVEVYGYTF. CDR3 DNA sequence: TGCGCCAGCAGCCAAGATGTAGAGGTCTATGGCTACACCTTC. The chain employs TRBV4-1 and TRBJ1-2, with D unresolved. The germline V gene has CDR1 MGHRA and CDR2 YSYEKL. This CDR3 is 14 amino acids long. V gave up 0 bases and J gave up 4 bases, with 9 bases separating them.

The rearrangement uses TRBV27 and TRBJ2-6; 8 bases fit TRBD1. Germline trimming cut 7 bases from V and 4 bases from J; bases unmatched to any gene: 3. Germline V gene data show CDR1 as MNHEY and CDR2 as SMNVEV (reference sequence). The CDR3 spans 14 residues. CDR3 protein: CASNDRGGANVLTF. The DNA for the CDR3 is TGTGCCAGCAACGACAGGGGAGGGGCCAACGTCCTGACTTTC.

This chain connects TRBV5-6 to TRBJ2-7; D gene ambiguous. The CDR3 consists of 16 residues. V was pared by 4 bases and J by 5 bases, with 22 bases between. CDR1 is SGHDT and CDR2 is YYEEEE in the germline V gene. The CDR3 bases are TGTGCCAGCAGCGCGCGACACGTACCGACCGCCCACGAGCAGTACTTC. This translates into CASSARHVPTAHEQYF.

V is TRBV11-2 and J is TRBJ2-5; possible D gene TRBD2, 7 bases. V was cut by 2 bases and J by 5 bases, with 15 bases left in between. The CDR3 runs 15 residues. CDR1 SGHAT and CDR2 FQNNGV come from the germline V gene. The CDR3 reads CASSLSSGGSETQYF. The CDR3 region has the DNA TGTGCCAGCAGCTTATCTTCGGGGGGCTCTGAGACCCAGTACTTC.

This chain links TRBV7-8 with TRBJ1-6; 12 nucleotides line up with TRBD1. The CDR3 runs to 18 residues. The V gene end was trimmed by 2 bases and the J gene end by 6 bases; junction bases not matched to a gene: 8. Germline CDR1 reads SGHVS; CDR2 reads FQNEAQ. The CDR3 is CASSLRDRGLSGNSPLHF. For the CDR3, the DNA is TGTGCCAGCAGCTTACGGGACAGGGGGCTTTCGGGTAATTCACCCCTCCACTTT.

V and J are TRBV6-6 and TRBJ1-2; 8 nucleotides match TRBD1. This CDR3 is built from 17 residues. Looked up from germline, CDR1 is MNHNY and CDR2 is SVGAGI (reference sequence). V gave up 5 bases and J gave up 6 bases; unmatched junction bases: 17. CDR3 loop: CASSPTSMQGALDGYTF. The CDR3 region has the DNA TGTGCCAGCAGTCCCACCTCAATGCAGGGGGCGTTGGATGGCTACACCTTC.

The chain employs TRBV29-1 and TRBJ2-5, with 14 positions matching TRBD2. The germline V gene encodes CDR1 SQVTM and CDR2 ANQGSEA. After removal of 7 bases from V and 1 base from J, the junction contained 2 bases not matched to a gene. The CDR3 has 14 amino acids. The CDR3 region is CSGGTSGGQETQYF. CDR3 bases: TGCAGCGGTGGGACTAGCGGGGGCCAAGAGACCCAGTACTTC.

This chain connects TRBV3-1 (or the pseudogene TRBV3-2) to TRBJ2-1; D is unclear. Trimming left V 1 base short and J 0 bases short, with 7 bases between. This CDR3 region has 15 residues. Germline V lookup: CDR1 LGHDT, CDR2 YNNKEL (reference sequence). CDR3 in DNA: TGTGCCAGCAGCCAAGGAGGTGGCTCCTACAATGAGCAGTTCTTC. Translation: CASSQGGGSYNEQFF.

The chain recombines TRBV19 with TRBJ2-1, with 11 bases identical to TRBD1. The germline V gene encodes CDR1 LNHDA and CDR2 SQIVND (reference sequence). The CDR3 sequence is 18 residues long. The junction had 12 bases not matched to a gene; V was cut back by 0 bases and J by 8 bases. As DNA, the CDR3 is TGTGCCAGTAGTATAGAGGGCCCGCGGACAGGGGGCTGGCATGAGCAGTTCTTC. Translating it yields CASSIEGPRTGGWHEQFF. Full variable domain (rest looked up from reference TRBV19 and TRBJ2-1): DGGITQSPKYLFRKEGQNVTLSCEQNLNHDAMYWYRQDPGQGLRLIYYSQIVNDFQKGDIAEGYSVSREKKESFPLTVTSAQKNPTAFYLCASSIEGPRTGGWHEQFFGPGTRLTVL.

This chain connects TRBV10-3 to TRBJ1-3; D uncertain. Germline V gives CDR1 ENHRY, CDR2 SYGVKD. V lost 7 bases and J lost 0, with 7 bases in between. The CDR3 consists of 13 residues. Written as DNA, the CDR3 is TGTGCCATCAAAAGCTTCTCTGGAAACACCATATATTTT. Protein: CAIKSFSGNTIYF.

This clone appeared a single time. The gene calls are TRBV30 and TRBJ1-5, with 8 positions matching TRBD1. The V gene end was trimmed by 2 bases and the J gene end by 6 bases; junction bases not matched to a gene: 3. Germline V gene data show CDR1 as GTSNPN and CDR2 as SVGIG (reference sequence). The CDR3 has 13 residues. CDR3 sequence: CAWSSDRGQPQHF. CDR3 in DNA: TGTGCCTGGAGTTCTGACAGGGGTCAGCCCCAGCATTTT.

The gene calls are TRBV5-4 and TRBJ1-2, with TRBD1 as a possible D gene (5 bases). CDR1 SGHNT and CDR2 YYREEE come from the germline V gene (reference sequence). V was clipped by 4 bases and J by 2 bases, with 15 bases between them. The CDR3 loop spans 15 amino acids. The CDR3 is CASSPPRRGNYGYTF. DNA of the CDR3: TGTGCCAGCAGCCCCCCCCGGAGGGGAAACTATGGCTACACCTTC.

The gene calls are TRBV3-1 (or the pseudogene TRBV3-2) and TRBJ2-7, with TRBD2 matching over 7 bases. V shed 4 bases, J shed 2 bases, and the junction held 5 bases outside the gene matches. The CDR3 sequence is 14 residues long. Germline V gene data show CDR1 as LGHDT and CDR2 as YNNKEL (reference sequence). This CDR3 reads CASSRQAGAYEQYF. Written as DNA, the CDR3 is TGTGCCAGCAGCCGGCAGGCGGGAGCCTACGAGCAGTACTTC.

J is TRBJ1-5 and V is TRBV7-6, with a possible D match to TRBD1 (6 bases). There are 16 residues in the CDR3. The V and J ends lost 2 bases and 0 bases respectively, with 11 bases between them. CDR1 is SGHVS and CDR2 is FNYEAQ in the germline V gene. The CDR3 coding sequence is TGTGCCAGCAGCTTAACGGTAGGGGGTAGCAATCAGCCCCAGCATTTT. Translating gives CASSLTVGGSNQPQHF.

The genes are TRBV5-4 and TRBJ2-5; TRBD1 matches at 8 bases. The CDR3 extends over 15 amino acids. The trim removed 1 base at V and 4 bases at J, leaving 6 bases unmatched. The germline V gene encodes CDR1 SGHNT and CDR2 YYREEE (reference sequence). CDR3 amino acids: CASSLRTGRSETQYF. The CDR3 region has the DNA TGTGCCAGCAGCTTGAGGACAGGGCGGTCAGAGACCCAGTACTTC.

J is TRBJ1-3 and V is TRBV6-2 or TRBV6-3; D is possibly TRBD1 (6 bases). V lost 6 bases, J lost 0 bases, and 12 bases lay in between. The CDR3 runs 15 residues. The germline V gene has CDR1 MNHEY and CDR2 SVGEGT. The CDR3 coding sequence is TGTGCCAGCAGCCGCACAGGGTTCTCTGGAAACACCATATATTTT. Its protein product is CASSRTGFSGNTIYF.

The chain links TRBV14 to TRBJ2-5; a possible D gene is TRBD2 (7 bases). V lost 3 bases, J lost 6 bases, and 11 bases lay in between. CDR1 and CDR2 from the germline V gene are SGHDN and FVKESK. The CDR3 covers 13 residues. The CDR3 nucleotides read TGTGCCAGCAGCCAGAGGGGGGGAAAGACCCAGTACTTC. Encoded protein: CASSQRGGKTQYF.

The chain has TRBV19 and TRBJ1-4; D not resolved. V was cut by 6 bases and J by 5 bases, with 13 bases left in between. The germline V gene has CDR1 LNHDA and CDR2 SQIVND (reference sequence). The CDR3 covers 14 residues. CDR3 protein: CASRDGGRNEKLFF. In DNA, the CDR3 is TGTGCCAGTAGAGACGGAGGACGGAATGAAAAACTGTTTTTT.

The V call is TRBV15, the J call TRBJ2-7; 7 bases align to TRBD1. The J segment lost 6 bases and the V segment lost 5 bases, leaving 10 bases of the junction unmatched. CDR1 and CDR2 from the germline V gene are LNHNV and YYDKDF (reference sequence). This CDR3 contains 14 residues. CDR3 nucleotides: TGTGCCACCAGCGGAGGACAGGAGGTGAGCGAGCAGTACTTC. This gives the protein CATSGGQEVSEQYF.

The chain joins TRBV5-1 to TRBJ2-7; D may be TRBD1 (6 bases). This CDR3 comprises 15 residues. Per germline, CDR1 SGHRS and CDR2 YFSETQ. The V end lost 0 bases, the J end lost 0 bases, and 10 bases lay between the germline ends. CDR3 bases: TGCGCCAGCAGCTTGGTTGGGGACACCTCCTACGAGCAGTACTTC. Translated, it gives CASSLVGDTSYEQYF.

The chain links TRBV7-6 to TRBJ2-3; 8 positions agree with TRBD2. The trim removed 1 base at V and 3 bases at J, leaving 15 bases unmatched. The CDR3 contains 19 residues. Germline CDR1 SGHVS, CDR2 FNYEAQ. The CDR3 spells CASSLVGAAGGSNTDTQYF. CDR3 nucleotide sequence: TGTGCCAGCAGCTTAGTAGGAGCGGCGGGGGGCTCCAATACAGATACGCAGTATTTT.

The gene calls are TRBV6-2 or TRBV6-3 and TRBJ2-2; unclear D gene. Germline loops: CDR1 MNHEY, CDR2 SVGEGT. V dropped 2 bases and J dropped 7 bases, with 8 bases sitting between them. The CDR3 covers 13 residues. The CDR3 DNA follows: TGTGCCAGCAGTTACCCCTCCGGCGGGGAGCTGTTTTTT. Protein product: CASSYPSGGELFF.

This rearrangement joins TRBV4-1 to TRBJ2-7, with 7 positions matching TRBD2. J gave up 3 bases and V 3 bases, and 8 bases lay outside the gene matches. Germline values: CDR1 MGHRA, CDR2 YSYEKL. The CDR3 has 15 residues. For the CDR3, the DNA is TGCGCCAGCAGCCATGGGGGGGATGTCCTCTACGAGCAGTACTTC. It is translated as CASSHGGDVLYEQYF.

This clone is a singleton in its sample. This sequence joins TRBV7-2 and TRBJ1-3, with D perhaps TRBD1 (5 bases). V lost 7 bases and J lost 2, with 12 bases in between. The CDR3 sequence is 14 residues long. Germline lookup yields CDR1 SGHTA and CDR2 FQGNSA. CDR3 sequence reads: CASILEGTGNTIYF. Written as DNA, the CDR3 is TGTGCCAGCATCTTGGAGGGGACTGGAAACACCATATATTTT.

This sequence joins TRBV10-1 and TRBJ2-7, with TRBD1 matching 7 bases. V was clipped by 6 bases and J by 4 bases; unmatched bases: 3. CDR1 is WNHNN and CDR2 is SYGVQD in the germline V gene (reference sequence). The CDR3 length is 12 residues. The CDR3: CASSPGGYEQYF. Here the CDR3 DNA reads TGCGCCAGCAGCCCAGGGGGATACGAGCAGTACTTC.

The DNA of the CDR3 is TGTGCCAGTAACCTCTTCGGGGGGAATGGGGCCAACGTCCTGACTTTC. It codes for CASNLFGGNGANVLTF. V and J are TRBV19 and TRBJ2-6; 7 nucleotides align to TRBD2. Germline V gene sequence: CDR1 LNHDA, CDR2 SQIVND (reference sequence). The length of the CDR3 is 16 residues. V dropped 7 bases and J dropped 3; count of bases not matched to a gene: 9. Combining the CDR3 with reference TRBV19 and TRBJ2-6 gives the whole variable domain DGGITQSPKYLFRKEGQNVTLSCEQNLNHDAMYWYRQDPGQGLRLIYYSQIVNDFQKGDIAEGYSVSREKKESFPLTVTSAQKNPTAFYLCASNLFGGNGANVLTFGAGSRLTVL.

V and J are TRBV29-1 and TRBJ1-5, with 7 bases aligning to TRBD1. The germline gives CDR1 SQVTM, CDR2 ANQGSEA. J lost 6 bases, V lost 4 bases, and 6 bases had no gene match. CDR3 length: 13 amino acids. Written as DNA, the CDR3 is TGCAGCGTTGGACAGGGTTTTGGTCAGCCCCAGCATTTT. Its protein product is CSVGQGFGQPQHF. The entire variable domain, with the rest obtained from reference TRBV29-1 and TRBJ1-5, is as follows: SAVISQKPSRDICQRGTSLTIQCQVDSQVTMMFWYRQQPGQSLTLIATANQGSEATYESGFVIDKFPISRPNLTFSTLTVSNMSPEDSSIYLCSVGQGFGQPQHFGDGTRLSIL.

This clone came up many times. One end of the junction does not line up with germline, which may come from a read error. The chain carries TRBV29-1 and TRBJ2-5; D may match TRBD1 or TRBD2 (5 bases each). The CDR3 totals 13 residues. From germline, CDR1 is SQVTM and CDR2 ANQGSEA. The CDR3 nucleotides read TGCAGCGCTGAAGGGGAGCTCCAAGAGACCCAGTACTTC. It is translated as CSAEGELQETQYF.